The clone carrying this TCR beta chain was detected only once. This specimen comes from a study of blood T cell repertoires in COVID-19. In the study overall: There were acute and convalescent COVID-19 samples, and they came from the United States, Italy and Spain. PBMCs, B-cell-depleted T cells, or T cells were the source of the cDNA or gDNA that made up the material.

Germline assignment: CDR1 SEHNR and CDR2 FQNEAQ (reference sequence). V lost 3 bases and J lost 4; bases outside the gene matches: 11. The CDR3 runs 16 residues. Per the original methods: Scientists estimated how many nucleated cells there were by amplifying reference gene primers. Using immunoSEQ multiplex PCR, the repertoire was profiled, and TCRdb retains in-frame clones only, with some absent. Clone size and V and J calls were adopted from that table, with D and trimming inferred from the DNA. The sample consists of some 120,000 clones, over 75% of them appearing once. The chain combines TRBV7-9 with TRBJ1-2; TRBD1 agrees at 7 bases. Sequences were obtained from peripheral blood. The source of this sequence is a woman older than 75 with acute or convalescent COVID-19. The CDR3 nucleotides are TGTGCCAGCAGCTTCCCAAGACACAGGGGAGGCTATGGCTACACCTTC. Translating gives CASSFPRHRGGYGYTF.